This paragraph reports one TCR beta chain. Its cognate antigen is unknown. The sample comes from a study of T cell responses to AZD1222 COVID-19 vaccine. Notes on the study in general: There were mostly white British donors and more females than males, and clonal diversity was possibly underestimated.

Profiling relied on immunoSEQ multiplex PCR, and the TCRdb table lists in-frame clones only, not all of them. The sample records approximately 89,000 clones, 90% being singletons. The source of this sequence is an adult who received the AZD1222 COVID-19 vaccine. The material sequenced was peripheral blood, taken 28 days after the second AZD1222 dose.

The CDR3 bases are TGCGCCAGCAGCCCCGCTAGCCACGCGAACACCGGGGAGCTGTTTTTT. Protein product: CASSPASHANTGELFF. The genes are TRBV4-3 and TRBJ2-2; a possible D gene is TRBD2 (5 bases). The CDR3 extends over 16 amino acids. Germline assignment: CDR1 LGHNA and CDR2 YSLEER. The V gene lost 4 bases and the J gene lost 0 bases, with 12 bases spanning the gap.